This TCR beta chain derives from a study of cytomegalovirus exposure and HLA in healthy donors (TCRdb year 2017). Background for the entire study: In an earlier analysis of 450 to 750 of the donors, around 300 Gb of sequence data and 100 million or so unique TCR beta sequences from approximately 180 million T cells were reported. On average, around 240,000 unique TCR beta nucleotide sequences were sequenced per donor among some 430 genotyped donors of the cohort, with 15% to 20% of those sequences being non-productive. Every discovery cohort repertoire had been produced on one sequencing platform. The number of donors typed differed by locus, with 629-630 for A, B, C, DRB1 and DQB1, around 500 for DQA1, about 610 for DPA1, and some 440 for DPB1. Among the roughly 400 genotyped donors, approximately 76% belonged to the genetic ancestry cluster associated with self-reported Caucasian donors. In a later analysis, previously published TCR beta repertoires from 666 donors were re-analyzed and high-resolution HLA genotyping was added so that TCR occurrence patterns could be studied. The T cell repertoires of under 750 subjects were profiled by immunosequencing and related to cytomegalovirus serostatus. Five DR-DQ haplotypes were treated as single units for association and clustering because of strong linkage in the cohort. The study aimed to test whether signatures of past pathogen exposure could be identified by cataloging public T cell receptors. Donor age, sex, ethnicity and CMV serostatus were compiled alongside the repertoire data. An earlier analysis of approximately 640 of the donors applied high-throughput TCR beta sequencing to assess whether each TCR beta V gene segment acted as functional or pseudogenic. To predict cytomegalovirus infection status, the study brought together high-throughput TCR immunosequencing, statistical association of individual TCRs with disease status, and machine learning. Class I and class II HLA loci were covered by the typing at four-digit resolution. Roughly 290 gigabases of sequencing data and around 80 million unique TCR sequences made up an early release that covered 500 to 700 HLA-typed donors. Rather than using new phenotypic data, the later analysis identified candidate immune exposures from TCR beta sequences and from how often those sequences occurred across donors. A later genetic analysis took genome-wide SNP genotypes for about 65% of the 666 donors and used that subset as a discovery cohort. A separate validation cohort of 100 to 150 different subjects was used in addition to the approximately 700-subject first cohort. Summary of the overall study and its limitations: HLA typing was unavailable for some donors at each locus, so association tests used only the typed subset. Roughly uniform sequencing depth across donors was assumed in presence/absence analyses, although this assumption may not hold. In a later analysis, HLA-associated TCR beta chains showed more clonal expansion and lower generation probabilities than non-associated chains that were equally common. Strong co-occurrence of HLA alleles, especially DR and DQ, made assigning TCR associations to individual alleles difficult. The earlier analysis of 587 of the donors excluded roughly 17 rarely observed V segments, including chromosome 9 orphons, because counts were too low. The only immune exposure information available for the cohort was CMV serostatus. According to a later analysis, TCR association rates differed among HLA loci, with DRB1 alleles showing the most associated TCRs and HLA-C alleles showing the fewest. Specific HLA alleles were associated with around 18,000 TCR beta sequences at a false discovery rate of 0.05 in a later analysis. The classifier was reported to diagnose cytomegalovirus status with high specificity and sensitivity in both the original cohort and the validation cohort. A later genetic analysis associated a missense DCLRE1C variant with V-gene and J-gene trimming of TCR beta chains, and an independent cohort replicated the association. Some IMGT-functional V segments, including TRBV6-2 and TRBV6-3, could not be told apart with the 87-base-pair reads, so those segments were excluded. In a later genetic analysis, fewer N-insertions in productive TCRs were reported among donors in an Asian-associated ancestry cluster than the roughly 700-donor mean. In this cohort, only TCR beta chains were sequenced, and detectable features were limited by the absence of alpha or paired-chain data. A few of the identified cytomegalovirus-associated TCR beta chains were confirmed in vitro to be specific for cytomegalovirus antigens. In a later analysis, most CMV-associated TCR beta chains were found to appear HLA-restricted, with HLA associations seemingly driven largely by CMV exposure. A further reported finding was that TCR beta sequences accurately predicted the HLA-A and HLA-B alleles for most subjects in the first cohort. Most TCR sequences were seen in very few donors, while some public TCRs were found in many individuals. The authors suggested that the approach could potentially be extended to other disease states and immunological phenotypes. In an earlier analysis of a few hundred of the donors, most TCR beta V segments were observed in productive rearrangements about 87% or about 30% of the time, broadly matching IMGT annotations. The sequencing pipeline was judged likely to have produced a cluster of highly shared sequence variants as a technical artifact. A total of 150 to 200 TCR beta chains were listed by the study as associated with cytomegalovirus. Linkage disequilibrium might explain the correlated functional status among segregating V segments, but an unknown experimental factor could not be excluded. A later analysis reported that several top co-occurrence clusters appeared linked to parvovirus B19, influenza, CMV and Epstein-Barr virus.

The cohort was made up of roughly 670 healthy bone marrow donors. Cohort members were all nominally healthy when sampled, although unrecorded immune exposures were likely present. The donor was CMV seronegative and was included in the group of around 320 seronegative cohort members. A peripheral blood sample was provided by each donor, and peripheral blood mononuclear cells were used for TCR beta sequencing. The Qiagen DNeasy Blood Extraction Kit was used to extract genomic DNA from the blood cell samples. The library was made by the immunoSEQ multiplex PCR assay. For the multiplex PCR, a mixture combining 60 forward primers for TCR Vbeta segments and 13 reverse primers for TCR Jbeta segments was used. A multiplex PCR assay on genomic DNA amplified the CDR3 region of rearranged TCR beta genes. The amplified TCR beta libraries were sequenced on the Illumina HiSeq System as 87-base-pair reads. Per the source publication's procedure: In a later analysis, around 80 million unique TCR beta chains were counted across the approximately 640 repertoires, and roughly 9.9 million of these chains were shared by at least two donors. Raw reads were error-corrected and collapsed into unique sequences with a nearest-neighbor algorithm that merged closely related sequences to remove PCR and sequencing errors. Alignment of CDR3 sequences to IMGT reference sequences was used to assign V, D and J gene segments. For a sequence to be retained, at least a six-nucleotide match to both a V gene segment and a J gene segment was required. A rearrangement was called productive if the CDR3 had no stop codons and remained in frame with V and J, and every other rearrangement was called non-productive. CDR3 was defined by IMGT convention, running from the second conserved V-encoded cysteine to the conserved J-encoded phenylalanine. Sequences without an unambiguous match to a single V gene segment were excluded from the earlier analysis of a few hundred of the donors. An earlier analysis of over 450 of the donors classified V segments as functional when productive rearrangements were above 56.7% and as segregating when the standard deviation between donors was above 5%. A statistical classification framework was built to diagnose cytomegalovirus status from the catalog of TCR beta chain sequences. In a later analysis, TCR nucleotide sequences were compared against IMGT/GENE-DB human TR gene sequences so that V and J genes could be assigned. A later analysis assigned CDR3 sequences and most-parsimonious VDJ recombination scenarios with the TCRdist pipeline. A later analysis defined each TCR beta chain by its CDR3 amino acid sequence plus V-gene family, and excluded reads lacking a unique V-gene family. A later analysis removed 550 to 650 highly shared, low-generation-probability nucleotide sequences to deal with suspected cross-contamination and a sequencing artifact. A later analysis calculated a clonal expansion index for each public chain from normalized within-repertoire ranks of inferred template counts. Generation probabilities in a later analysis came from a VDJ recombination model fitted to out-of-frame rearrangements, and those results were checked against IGoR. Hypergeometric tests were used in a later analysis to score TCR-TCR, TCR-HLA and TCR-CMV co-occurrence, with a repertoire-size bias correction applied to the TCR pairs. False discovery rates were estimated in a later analysis by permuting HLA or CMV assignments 20 times. In a later analysis, co-occurring TCRs were grouped with DBSCAN, and TCRdist sequence similarity was added when clustering was performed within HLA-allele-positive subsets. Co-occurrence clustering excluded repertoires with fewer than 30,000 or more than 120,000 public chains, plus five with anomalous nucleotide sharing. TCRdb stores this immuneACCESS table with in-frame sequences only. Part of the clones is absent; in the studies checked, under half of the shortfall reflects unresolved V genes, and no reason is known for the rest. The V and J calls and the clone size are those of that table, but D and trimming were determined from the DNA. Across this sample there are 150,000 to 200,000 clones, with approximately 86% seen only once. The leading ten clones occupy around 1% of the sample.

The sample holds one count of this clone. Which antigen it targets is not known. Base qualities were left out, and no much larger clone turns up one base away. From cysteine to phenylalanine, the CDR3 is 13 amino acids long. This entry keeps only the CDR3 DNA: 39 bases, framed from base 1. The germline V and J ends show losses of 3 bases and 7 bases respectively, and no gene match explains 6 bases of the junction. As encoded in the germline V gene (reference sequence), CDR1 is GTSNPN while CDR2 is SVGIG. The source of this sequence is a boy aged 2 to 9 in good health and CMV-seronegative. The rearrangement combines TRBV30 with TRBJ1-2; TRBD1 aligns with 9 central bases. The specimen was PBMCs. The DNA sequence follows: TGTGCCTGGAGCCACGGGACAGGGTCTGGCTACACCTTC. Translated, this gives CAWSHGTGSGYTF.